This TCR beta chain was obtained from a study of blood T cell repertoires in COVID-19. Turning to the study itself: Researchers got acute and convalescent COVID-19 samples from the United States, Italy and Spain.

Produced via immunoSEQ multiplex PCR; TCRdb's table is partial and in-frame only. The sample lists about 200,000 clones, roughly 80% occurring once. The V end was cut by 4 bases, the J end by 1 base, with 15 bases between. Germline V CDR1 and CDR2: SGHKS, YYEKEE (reference sequence). This CDR3 has 16 amino acids. The clonotype was recovered from a man aged 35 to 55 who had recovered from COVID-19. This chain joins TRBV5-5 and TRBJ1-3; the D is unclear. The sequenced sample consisted of PBMCs or T cells enriched from blood (not recorded which). CDR3 DNA sequence: TGTGCCAGCAGCCCTGGCAGGCCCACATCTGGAAACACCATATATTTT. Protein: CASSPGRPTSGNTIYF.